This is a list of T cell receptor beta chains from one sample in a study of blood T cell repertoires in COVID-19. The assay was immunoSEQ multiplex PCR, and TCRdb's table has in-frame clones only and misses some. The sample has around 160,000 clones; 80% are singletons. The specimen sequenced was PBMCs or T cells enriched from blood (not recorded which). The source is a woman aged 60-75 years who had recovered from COVID-19. Each CDR3 is given with its conserved first and last residue. A D gene is named only where the DNA matches it firmly. Clone sizes are given selectively: once, few, many, or a class where the clone is expanded.

CDR3	DNA	size	V	D	J
CASSIDPTGTETQYF	TGTGCCAGTAGTATAGACCCGACAGGTACGGAGACCCAGTACTTC	.	TRBV19	.	TRBJ2-5
CASIKVGHPHGYTF	TGTGCCAGCATAAAAGTGGGGCATCCACATGGCTACACCTTC	.	TRBV6-4	.	TRBJ1-2
CASEADSNYEQYF	TGTGCCAGCGAGGCGGACAGCAACTACGAGCAGTACTTC	.	TRBV7-2	.	TRBJ2-7
CASSIRALNEQFF	TGCGCCAGCAGTATCCGAGCACTCAATGAGCAGTTCTTC	.	TRBV10-1	.	TRBJ2-1
CASSYSSFSGTPLHF	TGTGCCAGCAGTTACTCAAGCTTCTCGGGGACACCCCTCCACTTT	.	TRBV6-2/TRBV6-3	.	TRBJ1-6
CASSRTGNSPLHF	TGTGCCAGCAGCAGGACAGGGAATTCACCCCTCCACTTT	once	TRBV6-5	TRBD1	TRBJ1-6
CASSYKGADTEAFF	TGTGCCAGCAGTTACAAGGGGGCGGACACTGAAGCTTTCTTT	.	TRBV6-2/TRBV6-3	TRBD1	TRBJ1-1
CASSPKTGGLYGHTF	TGTGCCAGCAGTCCAAAGACAGGGGGCCTCTATGGCCACACCTTC	.	TRBV27	TRBD1	TRBJ1-2
CASSIYGSPQHF	TGTGCCAGTAGTATATACGGGAGCCCCCAGCATTTT	.	TRBV19	.	TRBJ1-5
CASSSQGGNTEAFF	TGCGCCAGCAGCTCCCAGGGGGGGAACACTGAAGCTTTCTTT	.	TRBV5-1	TRBD1	TRBJ1-1